This TCR beta chain originates from a study of beta chain bispecific antibodies for T cell cancers. General observations from the study: After anti-TRBV12 rather than anti-CD19 exposure, TRBV12-3 made up about 99% less of total TRBV signal. Most targeted TRBV signal came from the leukemia cell line cells, not normal T cells.

T cells were expanded from blood mononuclear cells for 2 to 3 days with anti-CD3 OKT3 or CD3/CD28 beads. About 50,000 normal T cells were cocultured with about 50,000 target cells and bispecific antibody. Germline lookup yields CDR1 DFQATT and CDR2 SNEGSKA (reference sequence). The V gene lost 4 bases and the J gene lost 6 bases, with 6 bases spanning the gap. The CDR3 totals 10 residues. TCRdb independently ran MiXCR on the 5' RACE reads; one entry per CDR3 protein. The repertoire holds tens of thousands of distinct CDR3 sequences, with approximately 2% as singletons. Remarks on this clonotype: Its antigen is as yet unknown.

The specimen comprised healthy donor T cells cultured with leukemia cells, sampled from a culture containing a bispecific antibody targeting TCR Vbeta12. The TCR sequence derives from a human donor in good health. Some clones in this sample may be carry-over from other donors' samples. The J gene is TRBJ1-2, the V gene TRBV20-1; D gene unclear. The CDR3, as DNA: TGCAGTGCTATGAGAAATGGCTACACCTTC. Residues: CSAMRNGYTF.